The clone carrying this T cell receptor beta chain was observed a handful of times. No antigen is known for it. Trimming shortened V by 7 bases and J by 2 bases, and 16 bases separated the two germline ends. The germline gives CDR1 SGHTA, CDR2 FQGNSA. The CDR3 runs 15 residues. This sample was included in a study of response to subunit inactivated influenza vaccine. Study-level points and caveats: The authors put forward the suggestion that each seasonal influenza vaccination may bring in only a limited number of new T cells.

TCRdb reanalysed the RT-PCR reads using MiXCR and keeps one entry per CDR3 protein. Here the sample spans 800,000 or so distinct CDR3 sequences, 20% to 25% being singletons. The source material was PBMCs from blood, sampled more than 4 days after vaccination. The chain employs TRBV7-2 and TRBJ2-3; D may be TRBD1 (5 bases). This clonotype was sampled from a man aged 50 or older who received an inactivated influenza vaccine. The CDR3 bases are TGTGCCAGCATCCTCTTGGGCAGGGCCACAGATACGCAGTATTTT. Translated, it gives CASILLGRATDTQYF.